This TCR beta chain was identified in a study of cytomegalovirus exposure and HLA in healthy donors. Across the whole study: The 120 validation repertoires matched the roughly 700 first-cohort repertoires in platform, a later analysis reported. Study findings and constraints: The CMV antigen specificity of a few CMV-associated chains was confirmed through in vitro analysis.

The CDR3 contains 15 residues. Germline V gene lookup returns CDR1 SNHLY and CDR2 FYNNEI. With 4 bases removed from V and 2 bases from J, the gap between germline ends came to 9 bases. This clone was picked up a small number of times. What it recognizes is unknown. While the first cohort had 700 or so subjects, the donors belonged to the separate validation cohort of 120 subjects. Method: immunoSEQ multiplex PCR; TCRdb's copy keeps in-frame clones and lacks some. The repertoire holds hundreds of thousands of clones, with roughly 89% as singletons. What was sequenced was PBMCs. The origin of this receptor is a woman between 18 and 29 years old in good health and CMV-seronegative. The chain links TRBV2 to TRBJ2-6; D not certain. CDR3 DNA sequence: TGTGCCAGCAGTGTTGGCCAGGCTGGGGCCAACGTCCTGACTTTC. Translated, it gives CASSVGQAGANVLTF.